Listed below are T cell receptor beta chains from one sample, sequenced in a study of CD8 T cells in ankylosing spondylitis. TCRdb re-derived calls from the 5' RACE reads in MiXCR, one entry per CDR3 protein. The repertoire includes hundreds of thousands of distinct CDR3 sequences, approximately 9% of them detected once, and under 7.5% sits in the top ten. Input material: blood, either unsorted or a sorted T cell fraction (not recorded which). These TCRs come from a male donor with ankylosing spondylitis or in good health (not recorded which). Both conserved end residues are part of each CDR3. A D gene is named only where the DNA matches it firmly. For some rows the clone size is stated as once, few or many, or as a class when expanded; others skip it.

clone size	V gene	D gene	J gene	CDR3 protein	CDR3 DNA
many	TRBV7-9	TRBD1	TRBJ2-1	CASSYFGGTGGNEQFF	TGTGCCAGCAGCTACTTCGGTGGGACAGGCGGGAATGAGCAGTTCTTC
-	TRBV5-1	TRBD1	TRBJ2-5	CASSPQAGQGPQETQYF	TGCGCCAGCAGCCCACAAGCTGGACAGGGTCCTCAAGAGACCCAGTACTTC
many	TRBV27	TRBD2	TRBJ2-1	CASSPRVAGGNEQFF	TGTGCCAGCAGCCCGAGGGTAGCGGGAGGTAATGAGCAGTTCTTC
many	TRBV5-6	TRBD2	TRBJ2-2	CASSEFFDLAGTGELFF	TGTGCCAGCAGCGAATTTTTTGACCTAGCGGGAACCGGGGAGCTGTTTTTT
many	TRBV27	-	TRBJ2-7	CASSPSSDEQYF	TGTGCCAGCAGTCCATCTTCCGACGAGCAGTACTTC
few	TRBV20-1	TRBD1	TRBJ1-6	CSARAQTGHNSPLHF	TGCAGTGCTAGAGCTCAGACAGGGCATAATTCACCCCTCCACTTT
few	TRBV7-2	TRBD2	TRBJ2-7	CASTLAREGYEQYF	TGTGCCAGCACCTTAGCGCGGGAGGGGTACGAGCAGTACTTC
many	TRBV30	-	TRBJ2-4	CAWSVEGTNIQYF	TGTGCCTGGAGTGTAGAGGGGACAAACATTCAGTACTTC
many	TRBV27	-	TRBJ2-1	CASSPATLDNEQFF	TGTGCCAGCAGTCCCGCGACACTTGACAATGAGCAGTTCTTC
many	TRBV7-9	-	TRBJ1-4	CASRETGIRKEKLFF	TGTGCCAGCAGGGAAACCGGGATCCGGAAGGAAAAACTGTTTTTT
many	TRBV7-2	-	TRBJ2-3	CASSLRGILGSTDTQYF	TGTGCCAGCAGCTTACGTGGGATCCTGGGAAGCACAGATACGCAGTATTTT
-	TRBV7-2	-	TRBJ2-5	CASSLVYSSWEETQYF	TGTGCCAGCAGCTTAGTTTACAGCTCCTGGGAAGAGACCCAGTACTTC
many	TRBV12-3/TRBV12-4	-	TRBJ2-1	CASSSLSGSLTYNEQFF	TGTGCCAGCAGTTCATTAAGCGGTTCTCTGACCTACAATGAGCAGTTCTTC
many	TRBV14	TRBD2	TRBJ2-1	CASSQDWINWLPGLAGGPNEQFF	TGTGCCAGCAGCCAAGATTGGATAAATTGGTTACCGGGACTAGCGGGAGGGCCCAATGAGCAGTTCTTC
many	TRBV7-9	-	TRBJ1-1	CASSLGGDTEAFF	TGTGCCAGCAGCCTCGGGGGGGACACTGAAGCTTTCTTT
few	TRBV12-3/TRBV12-4	-	TRBJ2-5	CASSSELGEYQETQYF	TGTGCCAGCAGTAGCGAATTAGGAGAGTACCAAGAGACCCAGTACTTC
many	TRBV18	-	TRBJ2-7	CASSAYGPGGSVLWDEQYF	TGTGCCAGCTCAGCCTACGGCCCCGGAGGGAGTGTATTATGGGACGAGCAGTACTTC
-	TRBV10-2	TRBD2	TRBJ2-5	CASSEGGRGETQYF	TGCGCCAGCAGTGAAGGCGGGAGGGGAGAGACCCAGTACTTC
many	TRBV18	-	TRBJ2-3	CASSPFDGDTQYF	TGTGCCAGCTCACCATTTGACGGAGATACGCAGTATTTT
many	TRBV10-3	-	TRBJ2-2	CAIKDGGELFF	TGTGCCATCAAGGATGGCGGGGAGCTGTTTTTT
many	TRBV5-1	-	TRBJ2-5	CASSRETQETQYF	TGCGCCAGCAGCAGGGAAACTCAAGAGACCCAGTACTTC
-	TRBV19	-	TRBJ1-1	CASVRSDTEAFF	TGTGCCAGTGTAAGGTCGGACACTGAAGCTTTCTTT
many	TRBV20-1	TRBD1	TRBJ1-2	CSAREDRGNYGYTF	TGCAGTGCTAGAGAGGACAGGGGCAACTATGGCTACACCTTC
-	TRBV20-1	TRBD2	TRBJ2-1	CSARDGSGRGNEQFF	TGCAGTGCTAGAGATGGAAGCGGGAGGGGAAATGAGCAGTTCTTC
-	TRBV7-9	-	TRBJ2-2	CASSRHSGELFF	TGTGCCAGCAGCCGACATTCCGGGGAGCTGTTTTTT
few	TRBV20-1	-	TRBJ2-3	CSARDRRGAGTDTQYF	TGCAGTGCTAGAGATAGGAGGGGGGCCGGGACAGATACGCAGTATTTT
many	TRBV27	-	TRBJ2-2	CASRDRNGAGELFF	TGTGCCAGCAGGGACAGAAACGGCGCCGGGGAGCTGTTTTTT
many	TRBV12-3/TRBV12-4	-	TRBJ2-7	CASSTGGPPYEQYF	TGTGCCAGCAGCACCGGGGGGCCCCCTTACGAGCAGTACTTC
many	TRBV5-1	TRBD2	TRBJ2-1	CASSPTGTSGSSSYNEQFF	TGCGCCAGCAGCCCCACCGGGACTAGCGGGAGCAGCTCCTACAATGAGCAGTTCTTC
few	TRBV28	-	TRBJ2-7	CASTIRGRVSYEQYF	TGTGCCAGCACGATAAGGGGGAGAGTTAGCTACGAGCAGTACTTC
-	TRBV29-1	TRBD1	TRBJ1-2	CSVEDQTGANYGYTF	TGCAGCGTTGAAGATCAAACAGGGGCTAACTATGGCTACACCTTC
many	TRBV9	TRBD2	TRBJ2-3	CASSPSSGGTTDTQYF	TGTGCCAGCAGCCCCAGCAGCGGGGGGACCACAGATACGCAGTATTTT
few	TRBV20-1	TRBD2	TRBJ2-1	CSARVAGAYNEQFF	TGCAGTGCTAGAGTAGCGGGAGCCTACAATGAGCAGTTCTTC
few	TRBV6-5	-	TRBJ2-7	CASITYRARRSEQYF	TGTGCCAGCATTACGTACCGGGCCCGCCGGAGCGAGCAGTACTTC
-	TRBV4-3	-	TRBJ1-2	CASSLTGQQYYGYTF	TGCGCCAGCAGCCTAACAGGACAGCAGTACTATGGCTACACCTTC
many	TRBV20-1	-	TRBJ2-7	CSARDPVNSYEQYF	TGCAGTGCTAGAGATCCAGTCAACTCCTACGAGCAGTACTTC
many	TRBV5-8	-	TRBJ1-5	CASSLEAGNQPQHF	TGTGCCAGCAGCTTGGAAGCCGGTAATCAGCCCCAGCATTTT
many	TRBV20-1	-	TRBJ2-7	CSARDLAPEQYF	TGCAGTGCTAGGGACCTGGCCCCCGAGCAGTACTTC
many	TRBV20-1	-	TRBJ1-5	CSAASPSWPSNQPQHF	TGCAGTGCTGCGAGCCCCTCCTGGCCTAGCAATCAGCCCCAGCATTTT
many	TRBV15	TRBD2	TRBJ2-1	CATSREETSASSYNEQFF	TGTGCCACCAGCAGAGAGGAGACTAGCGCAAGCTCCTACAATGAGCAGTTCTTC
many	TRBV29-1	-	TRBJ2-3	CSVVGRVVDTQYF	TGCAGCGTTGTTGGCAGGGTTGTAGATACGCAGTATTTT
many	TRBV20-1	TRBD1	TRBJ2-5	CSASGQGNVETQYF	TGCAGTGCCTCCGGACAGGGTAATGTGGAGACCCAGTACTTC
-	TRBV4-3	-	TRBJ2-3	CASSQDDRRRATDTQYF	TGCGCCAGCAGCCAAGATGACAGACGGAGGGCCACAGATACGCAGTATTTT
many	TRBV20-1	-	TRBJ1-2	CSAPGPLANYGYTF	TGCAGTGCCCCGGGACCCCTCGCCAACTATGGCTACACCTTC
-	TRBV12-3/TRBV12-4	TRBD1	TRBJ2-1	CASSRLRDRVHEQFF	TGTGCCAGCAGTCGTCTCCGGGACAGGGTCCATGAGCAGTTCTTC
many	TRBV6-1	-	TRBJ1-5	CASSTRELGQPQHF	TGTGCCAGCAGTACCCGGGAGTTGGGTCAGCCCCAGCATTTT
many	TRBV6-1	-	TRBJ2-1	CASSHRTASNEQFF	TGTGCCAGCAGCCACCGGACAGCGAGCAATGAGCAGTTCTTC
many	TRBV6-2/TRBV6-3	TRBD1	TRBJ2-4	CASSSADREYAIQYF	TGTGCCAGCAGTTCCGCTGACAGGGAATACGCCATTCAGTACTTC
many	TRBV20-1	TRBD2	TRBJ2-1	CSARERTSGGSEQFF	TGCAGTGCTAGAGAGAGGACTAGCGGGGGTTCGGAGCAGTTCTTC
many	TRBV5-1	TRBD2	TRBJ2-3	CASSHTSGGDTQYF	TGCGCCAGCAGCCATACTAGCGGAGGAGATACGCAGTATTTT
many	TRBV5-6	-	TRBJ1-1	CASRTGGGGIAEAFF	TGTGCCAGCAGGACCGGAGGAGGGGGGATCGCTGAAGCTTTCTTT
few	TRBV20-1	-	TRBJ2-4	CSAREQGVAKNIQYF	TGCAGTGCTAGAGAACAGGGTGTAGCCAAAAACATTCAGTACTTC
-	TRBV6-5	-	TRBJ2-5	CASSYLGGVLATQYF	TGTGCCAGCAGTTACTTAGGAGGGGTTTTAGCGACCCAGTACTTC
-	TRBV12-3/TRBV12-4	TRBD2	TRBJ2-3	CASSSGLAGSNSADTQYF	TGTGCCAGCAGTTCGGGACTAGCGGGGTCGAACTCAGCAGATACGCAGTATTTT
few	TRBV29-1	-	TRBJ2-1	CSVDRQGWYNEQFF	TGCAGCGTTGATCGGCAGGGATGGTACAATGAGCAGTTCTTC
-	TRBV29-1	TRBD1	TRBJ1-5	CSVGTGGDNQPQHF	TGCAGCGTAGGGACAGGGGGGGACAATCAGCCCCAGCATTTT
many	TRBV28	-	TRBJ2-7	CASRPTGTRIYEQYF	TGTGCCAGCAGGCCGACCGGGACACGAATCTACGAGCAGTACTTC
many	TRBV5-1	TRBD2	TRBJ2-2	CASSTTSGINTGELFF	TGCGCCAGCAGCACGACTAGCGGTATCAACACCGGGGAGCTGTTTTTT
few	TRBV7-2	TRBD1	TRBJ2-1	CASSLVMGWDRGNEQFF	TGTGCCAGCAGCTTAGTTATGGGTTGGGACAGGGGCAATGAGCAGTTCTTC
-	TRBV20-1	-	TRBJ2-7	CSAAERASGYEQYF	TGCAGTGCCGCCGAAAGAGCCTCGGGCTACGAGCAGTACTTC